The rows below give T cell receptor beta chains drawn from one sample of a study of cytomegalovirus exposure and HLA in healthy donors. Clones were sequenced by immunoSEQ multiplex PCR, and TCRdb holds only the in-frame ones, with some missing. The profile shows some 150,000 clones, roughly 80% of them singletons. Sequencing used PBMCs. The receptors derive from a woman in her forties in good health and CMV-seronegative. The CDR3 runs from the conserved cysteine through the conserved F or W. D genes are given only for firm matches. Part of the rows lack a size; the others show once, few, many or a class for expanded clones.

>.|TRBJ1-2|TRBV4-1|.
TGCGTCAGCAGCCAAGTAGGGGAAACTAACTATGGCTACACCTTC
CVSSQVGETNYGYTF
>.|TRBJ1-2|TRBV7-9|few
TGTGCCAGCAGCTCAAGTCCCGACAGGAACTATGGCTACACCTTC
CASSSSPDRNYGYTF
>.|TRBJ2-1|TRBV5-1|few
TGCGCCAGCAGCTTGGGGTCCCCCTTGCAGGGTGAGCAGTTCTTC
CASSLGSPLQGEQFF
>.|TRBJ2-3|TRBV5-4|.
TGTGCCAGCAGCTTGGAAACCATCGGAGATACGCAGTATTTT
CASSLETIGDTQYF
>TRBD1|TRBJ1-4|TRBV30|.
TGTGCCTGGAGCGCCCGGACAGGGGCTAATGAAAAACTGTTTTTT
CAWSARTGANEKLFF
>TRBD1|TRBJ2-3|TRBV7-9|.
TGTTCCAGCAGCTCCGGGACAGGACTATCCTTTATTGATACGCAGTATTTT
CSSSSGTGLSFIDTQYF
>TRBD1|TRBJ2-1|TRBV27|.
TGTGCCAGCAGTATCCGGGACAGGACCTACAATGAGCAGTTCTTC
CASSIRDRTYNEQFF
>.|TRBJ2-7|TRBV20-1|.
TGCAGTGCTAGAGCTCGTTTCGAGCAGTACTTC
CSARARFEQYF
>TRBD2|TRBJ2-5|TRBV4-1|few
TGCGCCAGCAGCCAAGACGGAAGCTTGTCACTAGCGGGGGGGAACCCAGAGACCCAGTACTTC
CASSQDGSLSLAGGNPETQYF
>.|TRBJ1-2|TRBV19|.
TGTGCCAGTAGTATCGTTTCGGTGAACGATGGCTACACCTTC
CASSIVSVNDGYTF
>TRBD2|TRBJ2-1|TRBV5-8|.
TGTGCCAGCAGCTTCCTTAGCGGGAGGGCCGCTGAGCAGTTCTTC
CASSFLSGRAAEQFF
>TRBD1|TRBJ1-2|TRBV5-6|.
TGTGCCAGCAGCTTGTTGACAGGGAGTTCATTGAGGGATGGCTACACCTTC
CASSLLTGSSLRDGYTF
>.|TRBJ1-4|TRBV7-9|.
TGTGCCCATGATCCAGCAACTAATGAAAAACTGTTTTTT
CAHDPATNEKLFF
>.|TRBJ2-5|TRBV12-2|.
TGTGCAAGTCGCTTCGCCACAGGGGGCTGCGAGACCCAGTACTTC
CASRFATGGCETQYF
>.|TRBJ2-1|TRBV21-1|once
TGTGCCAGCAGCAAAGCGCTACCCTCACGGGAGCAGTTCTTC
CASSKALPSREQFF
>.|TRBJ1-2|TRBV2|.
TGTGCCAGCAAATCAGATCCCCATGGCTACACCTTC
CASKSDPHGYTF
>.|TRBJ2-3|TRBV19|.
TGTGCCAGTAGAAGTCTAGAGACAGATACGCAGTATTTT
CASRSLETDTQYF
>.|TRBJ1-2|TRBV10-2|.
TGCGCCAGCAGTTGGGCCCTCTCCTATGGCTACACCTTC
CASSWALSYGYTF
>.|TRBJ1-5|TRBV19|few
TGTGCCAGTAGTATTGCATCCGCAGGGGAACAGCCCCAGCATTTT
CASSIASAGEQPQHF
>.|TRBJ1-1|TRBV30|few
TGTGCCTGGAGGGGTCCGGGACTAAGAAGGACTGAAGCTTTCTTT
CAWRGPGLRRTEAFF
>.|TRBJ1-5|TRBV30|.
TGTGCCTGGAGTTTCACGGACATACACAATCAGCCCCAGCATTTT
CAWSFTDIHNQPQHF
>TRBD1|TRBJ1-5|TRBV27|.
TGTGCCAGCAGTCTAGCGACAGGGTTGGGAGACAATCAGCCCCAGCATTTT
CASSLATGLGDNQPQHF
>.|TRBJ2-1|TRBV5-1|.
TGCGCCAGCAGCTTGGAAAGCGGCTCCTACAATGAGCAGTTCTTC
CASSLESGSYNEQFF
>TRBD1|TRBJ2-3|TRBV4-1|once
TGCGCCAGCAGCCAAGATAATTCCCGGGACAGGGTTGATACGCAGTATTTT
CASSQDNSRDRVDTQYF
>TRBD1|TRBJ2-2|TRBV9|once
TGTGCCAGCAGCGTCCCTAGACAGGGCTCAAACACCGGGGAGCTGTTTTTT
CASSVPRQGSNTGELFF
>.|TRBJ1-2|TRBV11-2|.
TGTGCCAGCAGCTTAGGGGGCGGGGACTATGGCTACACCTTC
CASSLGGGDYGYTF
>.|TRBJ1-2|TRBV5-1|.
TGCGCCAGCAGCATAACAGGGAACTATGGCTACACCTTC
CASSITGNYGYTF
>.|TRBJ1-2|TRBV6-5|.
TGTGCCAGCAGCTCCCAGGACAGCTACTATGGCTACACCTTC
CASSSQDSYYGYTF
>TRBD1|TRBJ1-2|TRBV30|.
TGTGCCTGGAGACGGGACAGGCCCTATGGCTACACCTTC
CAWRRDRPYGYTF
>TRBD1|TRBJ2-7|TRBV5-8|.
TGTGCCAGCAGCTTTCTGGGACAGGGGTCCTACGAGCAGTACTTC
CASSFLGQGSYEQYF
>TRBD1|TRBJ2-7|TRBV18|.
TGTGCCAGCGCCCCAAACAGGGGGTCCTACGAGCAGTACTTC
CASAPNRGSYEQYF
>.|TRBJ1-2|TRBV19|.
TGTGCCAGTAGTATCGGCGGTATTCTTGGCTACACCTTC
CASSIGGILGYTF
>TRBD1|TRBJ2-1|TRBV2|many
TGTGCCAGCAACACCGGGACAGGGAACAATGAGCAGTTCTTC
CASNTGTGNNEQFF
>TRBD1|TRBJ1-4|TRBV13|.
TGTGCCAGCAGCTTTCGACAGGGCGGGAATGAAAAACTGTTTTTT
CASSFRQGGNEKLFF
>.|TRBJ1-2|TRBV4-1|few
TGCGCCAGCAGCCAAGTTCTGGCGGGGGCTGGCTACACCTTC
CASSQVLAGAGYTF
>TRBD1|TRBJ2-7|TRBV28|few
TGTGCCAGCAGTTCCCCGGGACAGGTCTACGAGCAGTACTTC
CASSSPGQVYEQYF
>.|TRBJ2-4|TRBV7-2|.
TGTGCCAGCAGCTTAAAAAGAATGGGTTACGGGGCCAAAAACATTCAGTACTTC
CASSLKRMGYGAKNIQYF
>.|TRBJ2-2|TRBV27|.
TGTGCCAGCAGCTCCGGTGGGCGACATATGAACGGGGAGCTGTTTTTT
CASSSGGRHMNGELFF
>.|TRBJ2-3|TRBV9|.
TGTGCCAGCAGCGCTCGCACAGATACGCAGTATTTT
CASSARTDTQYF
>.|TRBJ2-7|TRBV10-3|.
TGTGCCATCAGTGACGTGAGCCTAACCTACGAGCAGTACTTC
CAISDVSLTYEQYF
>.|TRBJ2-1|TRBV7-8|.
TGTGCCAGCAGCTTAGGGGCCTGGGTCAATGAGCAGTTCTTC
CASSLGAWVNEQFF
>TRBD1|TRBJ1-2|TRBV4-2|few
TGTGCCAGCAGCCAAGATGGGACAGGGGCTCGCTATGGCTACACCTTC
CASSQDGTGARYGYTF
>TRBD2|TRBJ2-1|TRBV11-3|.
TGTGCCAGCAGCTTCTCCTCCGGGACTAGCGGCCGGAATGAGCAGTTCTTC
CASSFSSGTSGRNEQFF
>.|TRBJ2-3|TRBV30|.
TGTGCCTGGAGTGTAATACAGGGCGCAGATACGCAGTATTTT
CAWSVIQGADTQYF
>TRBD1|TRBJ2-2|TRBV5-1|once
TGCGCCAGCAGCTTGAACGACAGGGGGCAAACCGGGGAGCTGTTTTTT
CASSLNDRGQTGELFF
>TRBD2|TRBJ2-1|TRBV30|.
TGTGCCTGGAGTCCCCGGGGGGGGCAAATCAATGAGCAGTTCTTC
CAWSPRGGQINEQFF
>.|TRBJ1-3|TRBV6-1|.
TGTGCCAGCAGTGGCGATGGGGGGTCCGGAAACACCATATATTTT
CASSGDGGSGNTIYF
>.|TRBJ1-5|TRBV9|many
TGTGCCAGCAGCGTAGATCCAGGGAGGAATCAGCCCCAGCATTTT
CASSVDPGRNQPQHF
>TRBD1|TRBJ2-1|TRBV6-6|.
TGTGCCAGCAGCCGGGGACAGGGACACAATGAGCAGTTCTTC
CASSRGQGHNEQFF